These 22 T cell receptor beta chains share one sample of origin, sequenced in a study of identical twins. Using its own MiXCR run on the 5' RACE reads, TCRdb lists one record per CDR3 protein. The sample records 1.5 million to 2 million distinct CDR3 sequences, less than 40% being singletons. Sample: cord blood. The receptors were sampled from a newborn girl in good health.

The CDR3 region is CASSLEPGYDTQYF. CDR3 sequence (DNA): TGTGCCAGCAGCTTAGAACCAGGGTACGATACGCAGTATTTT. This sequence joins TRBV7-9 and TRBJ2-3, with D possibly being TRBD1 (5 bases). V lost 1 base and J lost 6, with 11 bases in between. The CDR3 spans 14 residues. Per germline, CDR1 SEHNR and CDR2 FQNEAQ (reference sequence).

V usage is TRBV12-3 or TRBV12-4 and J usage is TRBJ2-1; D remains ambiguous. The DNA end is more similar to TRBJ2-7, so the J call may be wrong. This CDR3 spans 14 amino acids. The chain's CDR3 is CASLLLGSYNEQYF. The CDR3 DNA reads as TGTGCCAGCCTTCTGCTGGGCTCCTACAATGAGCAGTACTTC.

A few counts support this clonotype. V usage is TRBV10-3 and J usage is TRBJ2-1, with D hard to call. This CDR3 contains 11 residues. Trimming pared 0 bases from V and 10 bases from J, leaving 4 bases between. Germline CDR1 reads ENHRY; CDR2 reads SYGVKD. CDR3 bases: TGTGCCATCAGTGAGTCGTGGGAGCAGTTCTTC. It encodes CAISESWEQFF.

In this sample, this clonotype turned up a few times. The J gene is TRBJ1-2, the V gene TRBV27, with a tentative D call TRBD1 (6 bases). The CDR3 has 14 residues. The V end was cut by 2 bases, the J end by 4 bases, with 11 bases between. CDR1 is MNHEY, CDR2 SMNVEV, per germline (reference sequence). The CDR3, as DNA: TGTGCCAGCAGTTTAGGGGGACACCTCTATGGCTACACCTTC. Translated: CASSLGGHLYGYTF.

The CDR3 sequence is CASSYSRIPEYSGKDEQYF. The CDR3 DNA sequence: TGTGCCAGCAGTTACTCGCGAATACCCGAGTATAGCGGGAAGGACGAGCAGTACTTC. The V call is TRBV6-7, the J call TRBJ2-5; 8 nucleotides agree with TRBD2. The DNA end favors TRBJ2-7, so the J call may be wrong. TRBV6-7 is assigned to the ORF class and has an uncertain function. The CDR3 sequence is 19 residues long.

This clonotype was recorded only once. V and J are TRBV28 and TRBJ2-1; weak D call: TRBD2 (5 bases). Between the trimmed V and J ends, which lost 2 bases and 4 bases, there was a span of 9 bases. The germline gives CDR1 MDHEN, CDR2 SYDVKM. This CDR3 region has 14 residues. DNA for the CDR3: TGTGCCAGCAGTTTAAGACTATTTTACAATGAGCAGTTCTTC. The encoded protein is CASSLRLFYNEQFF.

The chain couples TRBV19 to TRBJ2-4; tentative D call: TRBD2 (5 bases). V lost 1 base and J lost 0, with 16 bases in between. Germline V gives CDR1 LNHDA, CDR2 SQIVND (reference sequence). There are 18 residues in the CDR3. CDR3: CASSIGDGRGLAKNIQYF. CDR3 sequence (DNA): TGTGCCAGTAGTATAGGAGACGGGCGTGGACTAGCCAAAAACATTCAGTACTTC. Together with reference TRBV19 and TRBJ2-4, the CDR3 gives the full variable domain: DGGITQSPKYLFRKEGQNVTLSCEQNLNHDAMYWYRQDPGQGLRLIYYSQIVNDFQKGDIAEGYSVSREKKESFPLTVTSAQKNPTAFYLCASSIGDGRGLAKNIQYFGAGTRLSVL.

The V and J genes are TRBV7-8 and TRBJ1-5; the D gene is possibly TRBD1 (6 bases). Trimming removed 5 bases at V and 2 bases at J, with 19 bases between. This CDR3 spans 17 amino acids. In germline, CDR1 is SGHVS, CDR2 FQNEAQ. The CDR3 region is CASSLGTQWVGNQPQHF. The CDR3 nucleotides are TGTGCCAGCAGCCTTGGGACACAGTGGGTAGGCAATCAGCCCCAGCATTTT.

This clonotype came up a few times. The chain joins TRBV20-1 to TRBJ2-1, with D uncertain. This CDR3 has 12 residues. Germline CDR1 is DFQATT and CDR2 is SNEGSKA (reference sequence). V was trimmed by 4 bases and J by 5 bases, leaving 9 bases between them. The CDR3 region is CSATFRDNEQFF. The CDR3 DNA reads TGCAGTGCTACTTTCCGCGACAATGAGCAGTTCTTC.

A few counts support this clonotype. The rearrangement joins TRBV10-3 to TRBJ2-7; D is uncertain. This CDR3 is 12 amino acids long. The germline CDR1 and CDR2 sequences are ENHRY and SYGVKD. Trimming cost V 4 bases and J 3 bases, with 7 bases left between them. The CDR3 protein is CAISGRIYEQYF. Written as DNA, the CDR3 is TGTGCCATCAGTGGCAGGATCTACGAGCAGTACTTC.

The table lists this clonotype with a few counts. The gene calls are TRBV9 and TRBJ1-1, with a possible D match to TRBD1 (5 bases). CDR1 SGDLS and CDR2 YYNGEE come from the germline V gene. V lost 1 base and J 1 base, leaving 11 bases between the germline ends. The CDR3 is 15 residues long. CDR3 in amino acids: CASSVSGARNTEAFF. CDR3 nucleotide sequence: TGTGCCAGCAGCGTATCTGGGGCAAGGAACACTGAAGCTTTCTTT.

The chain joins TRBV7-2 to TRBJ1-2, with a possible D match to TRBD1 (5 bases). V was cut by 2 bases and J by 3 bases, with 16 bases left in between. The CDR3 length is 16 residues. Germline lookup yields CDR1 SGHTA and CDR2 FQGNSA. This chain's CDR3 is CASSLQLRVGDYGYTF. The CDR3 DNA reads TGTGCCAGCAGCTTACAATTACGGGTGGGGGACTATGGCTACACCTTC.

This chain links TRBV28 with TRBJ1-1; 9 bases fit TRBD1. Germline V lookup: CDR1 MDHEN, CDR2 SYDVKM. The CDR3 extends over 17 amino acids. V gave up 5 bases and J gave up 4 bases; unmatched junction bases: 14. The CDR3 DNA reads TGTGCCAGCAGTCCCCCTCCGGGACAGGGATCGGGCACTGAAGCTTTCTTT. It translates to CASSPPPGQGSGTEAFF.

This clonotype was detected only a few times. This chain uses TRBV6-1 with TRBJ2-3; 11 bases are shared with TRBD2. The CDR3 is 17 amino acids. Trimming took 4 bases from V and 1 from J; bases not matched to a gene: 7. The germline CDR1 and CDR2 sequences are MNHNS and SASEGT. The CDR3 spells CASSVALLAGGTDTQYF. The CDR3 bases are TGTGCCAGCAGTGTTGCCCTACTAGCGGGAGGCACAGATACGCAGTATTTT.

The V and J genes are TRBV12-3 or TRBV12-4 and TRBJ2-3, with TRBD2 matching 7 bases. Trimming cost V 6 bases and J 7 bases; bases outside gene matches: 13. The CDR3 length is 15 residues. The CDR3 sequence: CASRSPGLRLYTQYF. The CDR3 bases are TGTGCCAGCAGGTCACCGGGACTACGACTTTATACGCAGTATTTT.

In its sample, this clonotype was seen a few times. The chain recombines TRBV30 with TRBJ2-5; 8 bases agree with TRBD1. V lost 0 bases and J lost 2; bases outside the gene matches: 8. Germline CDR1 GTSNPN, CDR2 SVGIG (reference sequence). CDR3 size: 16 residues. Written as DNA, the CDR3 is TGTGCCTGGAGTGTAAGGGACAGGAGTAGGCAAGAGACCCAGTACTTC. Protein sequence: CAWSVRDRSRQETQYF.

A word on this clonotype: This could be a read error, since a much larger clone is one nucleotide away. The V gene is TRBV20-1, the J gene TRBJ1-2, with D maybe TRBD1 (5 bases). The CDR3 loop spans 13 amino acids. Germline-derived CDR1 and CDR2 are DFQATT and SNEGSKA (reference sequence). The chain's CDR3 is CSVRERRGYGYTF. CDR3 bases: TGCAGTGTTAGAGAGAGGAGGGGCTATGGCTACACCTTC.

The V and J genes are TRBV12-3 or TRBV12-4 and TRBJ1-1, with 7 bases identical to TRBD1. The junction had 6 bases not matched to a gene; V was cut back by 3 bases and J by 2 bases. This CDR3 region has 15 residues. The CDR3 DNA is TGTGCCAGCAGTTTGCGGACAGGCTATAACACTGAAGCTTTCTTT. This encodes CASSLRTGYNTEAFF.

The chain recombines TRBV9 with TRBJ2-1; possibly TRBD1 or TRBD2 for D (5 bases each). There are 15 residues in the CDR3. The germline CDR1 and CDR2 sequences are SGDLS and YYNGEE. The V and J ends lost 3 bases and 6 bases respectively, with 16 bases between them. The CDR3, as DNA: TGTGCCAGCAGCGAGGGGCGGGCTCCCTTCAATGAGCAGTTCTTC. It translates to CASSEGRAPFNEQFF.

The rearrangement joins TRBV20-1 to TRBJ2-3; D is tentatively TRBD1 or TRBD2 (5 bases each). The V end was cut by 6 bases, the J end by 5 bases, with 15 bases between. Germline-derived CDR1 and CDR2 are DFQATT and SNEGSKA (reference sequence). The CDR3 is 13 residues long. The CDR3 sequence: CSARDQNKDTQYF. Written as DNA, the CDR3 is TGCAGTGCCCGGGACCAAAACAAAGATACGCAGTATTTT.

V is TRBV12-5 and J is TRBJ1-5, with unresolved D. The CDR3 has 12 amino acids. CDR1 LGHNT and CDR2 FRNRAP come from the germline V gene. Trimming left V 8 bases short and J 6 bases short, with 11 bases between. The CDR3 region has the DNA TGTGCTAGTCCGACGCGCCGTCAGCCCCAGCATTTT. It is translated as CASPTRRQPQHF.

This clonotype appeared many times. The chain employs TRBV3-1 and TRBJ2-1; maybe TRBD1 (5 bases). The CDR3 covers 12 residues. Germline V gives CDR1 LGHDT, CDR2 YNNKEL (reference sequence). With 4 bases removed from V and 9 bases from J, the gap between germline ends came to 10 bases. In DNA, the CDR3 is TGTGCCAGCAGCCTTATAAGGGGTGAGCAGTTCTTC. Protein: CASSLIRGEQFF.